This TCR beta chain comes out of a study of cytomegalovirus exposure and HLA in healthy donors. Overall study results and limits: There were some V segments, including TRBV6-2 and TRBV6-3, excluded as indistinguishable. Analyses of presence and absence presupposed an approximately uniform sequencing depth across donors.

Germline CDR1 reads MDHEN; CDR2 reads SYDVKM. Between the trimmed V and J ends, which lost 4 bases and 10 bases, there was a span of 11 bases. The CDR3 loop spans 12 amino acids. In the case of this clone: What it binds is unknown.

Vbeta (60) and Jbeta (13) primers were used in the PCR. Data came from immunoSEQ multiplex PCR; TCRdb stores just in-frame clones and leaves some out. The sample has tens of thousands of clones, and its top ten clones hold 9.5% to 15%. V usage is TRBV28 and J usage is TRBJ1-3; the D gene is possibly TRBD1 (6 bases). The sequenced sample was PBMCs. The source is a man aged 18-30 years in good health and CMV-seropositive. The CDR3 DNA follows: TGTGCCAGCAGTTCCTCAGGGGATACCATATATTTT. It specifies CASSSSGDTIYF.